This TCR beta chain derives from a study of cytomegalovirus exposure and HLA in healthy donors. Comments on this clone: Its target is not known.

Broader study findings: As a later analysis revealed, most CMV-associated TCR beta chains appeared HLA-restricted. By HLA locus, TCR association rates varied in a later analysis, with DRB1 showing the most and HLA-C the fewest. Most TCR sequences proved rare, with some public TCRs found in many donors. Later analysis demonstrated an association between a missense DCLRE1C variant and TCR beta V- and J-gene trimming.

With 60 Vbeta and 13 Jbeta primers, the PCR was carried out. Using immunoSEQ multiplex PCR, the repertoire was profiled, and TCRdb retains in-frame clones only, with some absent. Of 100,000 to 120,000 clones listed, about three quarters are singletons. Sequenced input: PBMCs. The clonotype originates from a male donor in good health and CMV-seronegative.

CDR3 nucleotide sequence: TGCGCCAGCAGCTTAGGAGGACAGGGTAATTCACCCCTCCACTTT. This codes for CASSLGGQGNSPLHF. The chain couples TRBV5-1 to TRBJ1-6, with 8 bases matching TRBD1. The CDR3 is made up of 15 amino acids. Germline V lookup: CDR1 SGHRS, CDR2 YFSETQ. The junction had 4 bases not matched to a gene; V was cut back by 2 bases and J by 6 bases.